The sequence of this T cell receptor beta chain was determined in a study of beta chain features in type 1 diabetes. At least ten counts were recorded for this clone. The CDR3 has 12 residues. V dropped 8 bases and J dropped 14 bases, with 22 bases sitting between them. CDR1 is SQVTM, CDR2 ANQGSEA, per germline. Reverse transcribing all isolated RNA meant expressed TCRB transcripts were sequenced. Assay: immunoSEQ multiplex PCR; the TCRdb copy retains only in-frame clones and omits some. The table lists some 410,000 clones, roughly 13% of them singletons. Input material: naive CD4+ T cells from blood. The sequence derives from a man aged 25-45 years in good health. The rearrangement joins TRBV29-1 to TRBJ2-1; D is possibly TRBD1 (6 bases). The CDR3 sequence: CSSRLSDRTEFF. CDR3 bases: TGCAGCTCCAGACTATCCGACAGGACGGAGTTCTTC.